The 27 T cell receptor beta chains given below trace back to one sample, sequenced in a study of blood T cell repertoires in COVID-19. Using immunoSEQ multiplex PCR, the repertoire was profiled, and TCRdb retains in-frame clones only, with some absent. The sample yields hundreds of thousands of clones, approximately 87% seen once. Sequenced sample: peripheral blood. Receptors were obtained from a woman aged 60-75 years with COVID-19, enrolled during active disease.

The rearrangement joins TRBV5-1 to TRBJ2-7; D uncertain. V lost 2 bases, J lost 0 bases, and 9 bases lay in between. CDR1 and CDR2 from the germline V gene are SGHRS and YFSETQ. The CDR3 is made up of 14 amino acids. CDR3 DNA sequence: TGCGCCAGCAGCTTTACCAGTAACTCCTACGAGCAGTACTTC. Protein product: CASSFTSNSYEQYF.

The chain is built from TRBV27 and TRBJ1-5; D remains unclear. The V and J ends lost 8 bases and 3 bases respectively, with 5 bases between them. Germline CDR1 is MNHEY and CDR2 is SMNVEV (reference sequence). This CDR3 contains 11 residues. This CDR3 reads CASSFNQPQHF. CDR3 sequence (DNA): TGTGCCAGCTCTTTCAATCAGCCCCAGCATTTT.

The V gene is TRBV9, the J gene TRBJ2-3; 7 nucleotides line up with TRBD2. The CDR3 has 14 amino acids. CDR1 is SGDLS, CDR2 YYNGEE, per germline. The trim removed 3 bases at V and 6 bases at J, leaving 7 bases unmatched. CDR3 in amino acids: CASSEGYSGDTQYF. CDR3 coding DNA: TGTGCCAGCAGCGAGGGATATAGCGGGGATACGCAGTATTTT.

The chain employs TRBV25-1 and TRBJ1-2, with D possibly matching TRBD1 (6 bases). V gave up 4 bases and J gave up 8 bases, with 23 bases separating them. Germline CDR1 is MGHDK and CDR2 is SYGVNS. CDR3 length equals 16 residues. In nucleotides, the CDR3 is TGTGCCAGCAGTGGGTCAGGGGAGATATTTACAGGGGGCTACACCTTC. This translates into CASSGSGEIFTGGYTF.

The rearrangement links TRBV11-2 to TRBJ2-1; 9 positions agree with TRBD2. The germline gives CDR1 SGHAT, CDR2 FQNNGV. The CDR3 length is 16 residues. V was clipped by 5 bases and J by 3 bases; unmatched bases: 8. CDR3 amino acids: CASSTSGGTNYNEQFF. CDR3 DNA sequence: TGTGCCAGCAGCACGAGCGGGGGGACAAACTACAATGAGCAGTTCTTC.

This clone was counted a few times. The chain employs TRBV27 and TRBJ2-3; D might be TRBD1 (5 bases). The CDR3 loop spans 14 amino acids. Trimming stripped 2 bases from V and 5 bases from J, with 11 bases between. CDR1 is MNHEY, CDR2 SMNVEV, per germline (reference sequence). For the CDR3, the DNA is TGTGCCAGCAGTTTAAACAGGTGGGGAGATACGCAGTATTTT. Translated, it gives CASSLNRWGDTQYF.

This chain uses TRBV15 with TRBJ1-2; D is perhaps TRBD1 (5 bases). The CDR3 extends over 16 amino acids. The germline gives CDR1 LNHNV, CDR2 YYDKDF (reference sequence). Trimming removed 1 base from V and 1 base from J, with 13 bases in between. The CDR3 protein is CATSRVRAGLNYGYTF. The CDR3 nucleotides read TGTGCCACCAGCAGAGTAAGGGCGGGACTTAACTATGGCTACACCTTC.

V is TRBV6-5 and J is TRBJ2-3; 9 bases line up with TRBD1. The germline CDR1 and CDR2 sequences are MNHEY and SVGAGI. After removal of 0 bases from V and 7 bases from J, the junction contained 5 bases not matched to a gene. This CDR3 has 15 residues. The CDR3 loop reads CASSYSGQGMNTQYF. The CDR3 DNA sequence: TGTGCCAGCAGTTACTCGGGACAGGGTATGAATACGCAGTATTTT.

V usage is TRBV3-1 (or the pseudogene TRBV3-2) and J usage is TRBJ2-1; D not certain. CDR1 is LGHDT and CDR2 is YNNKEL in the germline V gene (reference sequence). The CDR3 loop spans 14 amino acids. Trimming pared 0 bases from V and 5 bases from J, leaving 8 bases between. DNA of the CDR3: TGTGCCAGCAGCCAAGAACGAAGAGACAATGAGCAGTTCTTC. Its protein is CASSQERRDNEQFF.

V usage is TRBV2 and J usage is TRBJ1-4; D remains ambiguous. CDR1 is SNHLY, CDR2 FYNNEI, per germline. V shed 3 bases and J shed 0 bases, with 14 bases lying between them. This CDR3 region has 17 residues. CDR3 nucleotides: TGTGCCAGCAGTGAGCGGCAGCAAGTCTCAACTAATGAAAAACTGTTTTTT. Protein product: CASSERQQVSTNEKLFF.

The chain employs TRBV7-2 and TRBJ2-3, with a possible D match to TRBD2 (7 bases). The CDR3 contains 15 residues. CDR1 and CDR2 (germline): SGHTA, FQGNSA. Trimming removed 1 base from V and 4 bases from J, with 12 bases in between. CDR3 coding DNA: TGTGCCAGCAGCTTAGTGGCGGGGGCCGCAGATACGCAGTATTTT. It translates to CASSLVAGAADTQYF. Supplemented by reference TRBV7-2 and TRBJ2-3, the full variable domain reads GAGVSQSPSNKVTEKGKDVELRCDPISGHTALYWYRQSLGQGLEFLIYFQGNSAPDKSGLPSDRFSAERTGGSVSTLTIQRTQQEDSAVYLCASSLVAGAADTQYFGPGTRLTVL.

This sequence joins TRBV30 and TRBJ1-6, with D possibly being TRBD1 (5 bases). Germline-derived CDR1 and CDR2 are GTSNPN and SVGIG (reference sequence). V lost 0 bases and J 4 bases, leaving 10 bases between the germline ends. This CDR3 spans 15 amino acids. CDR3 nucleotide sequence: TGTGCCTGGAGTGTTCTGGGGACTTATAATTCACCCCTCCACTTT. Its translation is CAWSVLGTYNSPLHF.

The rearrangement joins TRBV6-5 to TRBJ1-1, with a tentative D call TRBD1 (6 bases). Germline CDR1 is MNHEY and CDR2 is SVGAGI. The V end was cut by 7 bases, the J end by 5 bases, with 17 bases between. The CDR3 sequence is 14 residues long. The CDR3 DNA is TGTGCCAGCATCTCGAGGGGGGGCCGGACTGAAGCTTTCTTT. Amino acid sequence: CASISRGGRTEAFF.

The V gene is TRBV3-1 (or the pseudogene TRBV3-2), the J gene TRBJ1-4; D is ambiguous. The length of the CDR3 is 13 residues. Deletions cut 2 bases from V and 8 bases from J, with 9 bases between. Looked up from germline, CDR1 is LGHDT and CDR2 is YNNKEL (reference sequence). The CDR3 DNA reads as TGTGCCAGCAGCCAACGAACAGTCGAAAAACTGTTTTTT. Translating it yields CASSQRTVEKLFF.

V and J are TRBV6-1 and TRBJ2-1; D gene ambiguous. Per the germline V gene, CDR1 is MNHNS and CDR2 is SASEGT. V was shortened by 2 bases and J by 0 bases, with 8 bases between the two germline ends. The CDR3 extends over 15 amino acids. CDR3 in DNA: TGTGCCAGCAGTGAACCGCCGAGCTCCTACAATGAGCAGTTCTTC. Translation gives CASSEPPSSYNEQFF.

The rearrangement uses TRBV24-1 and TRBJ2-2; TRBD1 matches at 11 bases. CDR1 is KGHDR and CDR2 is SFDVKD in the germline V gene. J gave up 4 bases and V 10 bases, and 1 base lay outside the gene matches. The CDR3 loop spans 13 amino acids. The CDR3 coding sequence is TGTGCCACGGGGACAGGGGGCACCGGGGAGCTGTTTTTT. Protein: CATGTGGTGELFF.

The chain couples TRBV9 to TRBJ1-5; D not certain. Trimming left V 9 bases short and J 5 bases short, with 15 bases between. CDR3 size: 13 residues. CDR1 is SGDLS and CDR2 is YYNGEE in the germline V gene. The CDR3 nucleotides are TGTGCCAACACGCGGGGAAAGGATCAGCCCCAGCATTTT. Its translation is CANTRGKDQPQHF.

The rearrangement uses TRBV24-1 and TRBJ2-5; TRBD1 agrees at 10 bases. This CDR3 is 14 amino acids long. Germline CDR1 reads KGHDR; CDR2 reads SFDVKD. J gave up 4 bases and V 3 bases, and 1 base lay outside the gene matches. Here the CDR3 reads CATSDRDRGETQYF. The CDR3 DNA reads as TGTGCCACCAGTGATAGGGACAGGGGAGAGACCCAGTACTTC.

This clone was observed once. The V and J genes are TRBV6-6 and TRBJ1-5; TRBD1 matches at 9 bases. This CDR3 contains 15 residues. The germline gives CDR1 MNHNY, CDR2 SVGAGI (reference sequence). With 0 bases clipped from V and 5 bases from J, the junction kept 2 bases outside the gene matches. CDR3 sequence reads: CASSYSGQGHQPQHF. The CDR3 bases are TGTGCCAGCAGTTACTCGGGACAGGGACATCAGCCCCAGCATTTT.

This clone turned up a few times. CDR3 in DNA: TGTGCCAGCAGCCTTACTATCAATTATGGCTACACCTTC. This gives the protein CASSLTINYGYTF. The V and J genes are TRBV7-6 and TRBJ1-2; D unresolved. The CDR3 is 13 residues long. With 5 bases removed from V and 5 bases from J, the gap between germline ends came to 12 bases. Germline assignment: CDR1 SGHVS and CDR2 FNYEAQ.

The V gene is TRBV2, the J gene TRBJ1-2; D unclear. Germline-derived CDR1 and CDR2 are SNHLY and FYNNEI. The CDR3 length is 13 residues. V was clipped by 6 bases and J by 5 bases, with 13 bases between them. The CDR3: CASRASGGYGYTF. In DNA form, the CDR3 reads TGTGCCAGCAGGGCTTCGGGCGGGTATGGCTACACCTTC. Combining the CDR3 with reference TRBV2 and TRBJ1-2 gives the whole variable domain EPEVTQTPSHQVTQMGQEVILRCVPISNHLYFYWYRQILGQKVEFLVSFYNNEISEKSEIFDDQFSVERPDGSNFTLKIRSTKLEDSAMYFCASRASGGYGYTFGSGTRLTVV.

This rearrangement joins TRBV7-3 to TRBJ2-5; tentative D call: TRBD2 (6 bases). V was shortened by 4 bases and J by 1 base, with 13 bases between the two germline ends. Germline CDR1 SGHTA, CDR2 FQGTGA. CDR3 size: 15 residues. This CDR3 is CASSSITGLQETQYF. CDR3 sequence (DNA): TGTGCCAGCAGCTCCATAACGGGACTCCAAGAGACCCAGTACTTC.

The chain combines TRBV9 with TRBJ1-2; 7 bases fit TRBD1. Germline V CDR1 and CDR2: SGDLS, YYNGEE. The CDR3 has 15 amino acids. The V segment lost 3 bases and the J segment 3 bases; nucleotides outside the gene matches: 8. In nucleotides, the CDR3 is TGTGCCAGCAGCGCACAGGGGTTTGATCACTATGGCTACACCTTC. Translated: CASSAQGFDHYGYTF.

This chain connects TRBV2 to TRBJ1-2; D unresolved. This CDR3 is built from 12 residues. Looked up from germline, CDR1 is SNHLY and CDR2 is FYNNEI. Trimming took off 7 bases at V and 2 bases at J, with 8 bases between the two ends. The CDR3, as DNA: TGTGCCAGCAACGGGAACAACTATGGCTACACCTTC. It codes for CASNGNNYGYTF.

This clone came up once. The J gene is TRBJ2-5, the V gene TRBV6-5; 8 positions agree with TRBD2. Germline loops: CDR1 MNHEY, CDR2 SVGAGI. Trimming at V came to 4 bases and at J to 4 bases, leaving 8 bases not matched to a gene. The CDR3 consists of 15 residues. The CDR3 region is CASSLVAGGRETQYF. The CDR3 DNA is TGTGCCAGCAGTTTAGTGGCGGGAGGACGAGAGACCCAGTACTTC.

The rearrangement joins TRBV6-5 to TRBJ1-1, with TRBD1 identical over 7 bases. The CDR3 sequence is 14 residues long. Looked up from germline, CDR1 is MNHEY and CDR2 is SVGAGI. The V gene end was trimmed by 6 bases and the J gene end by 2 bases; junction bases not matched to a gene: 6. The CDR3 spells CASRLGTDNTEAFF. For the CDR3, the DNA is TGTGCCAGCAGACTCGGGACAGACAACACTGAAGCTTTCTTT.

This sequence joins TRBV5-6 and TRBJ2-7; 9 bases map to TRBD1. This CDR3 comprises 15 residues. The trim removed 3 bases at V and 6 bases at J, leaving 10 bases unmatched. In germline, CDR1 is SGHDT, CDR2 YYEEEE. The CDR3 bases are TGTGCCAGCAGCTGGGGGACAGGGCAAAATGGCGAGCAGTACTTC. Amino acids: CASSWGTGQNGEQYF.